The source of this T cell receptor beta chain is a study of T cell clonotyping in hematopoietic cell transplantation. Overall study findings and caveats: After transplant, recipient diversity fell while pathologically expanded clonotypes grew through day 180. At the given depth, recipient repertoires were over 95% de novo clonotypes. Broader posttransplant TCR repertoire diversity was predicted by graft donor and pretransplant recipient Inverse Simpson Index values.

The data were produced by immunoSEQ multiplex PCR, yet TCRdb's version contains in-frame clones alone and is incomplete. The sample holds approximately 30,000 clones, approximately 96% seen once. The V gene end was trimmed by 8 bases and the J gene end by 0 bases; junction bases not matched to a gene: 4. Germline CDR1 GTSNPN, CDR2 SVGIG (reference sequence). CDR3 length: 13 residues. A word on this clone: The target antigen is unknown.

Specimen: peripheral blood mononuclear cells. The origin of this receptor is a man between 45 and 60 years old in good health. Some clones in this sample may be carry-over from other donors' samples. The gene calls are TRBV30 and TRBJ2-7; TRBD2 matches at 10 bases. Written as DNA, the CDR3 is TGTGCCGGTAGCGGGGGGAACTCCTACGAGCAGTACTTC. Amino acid sequence: CAGSGGNSYEQYF.